These 14 T cell receptor beta chains were all obtained from the same sample, sequenced in a study of human CD4 T cells and Enterobacteriaceae (dated by TCRdb to 2020 to 2021). Memory CD4+ T cells, defined as all CD4+ cells other than CD45RA+CCR7+CD95- naive cells, were FACS-sorted on a FACSAria III to a purity of over 95%. Receptor amplification or capture employed the immunoSEQ multiplex PCR assay. Entries here come from immuneACCESS through TCRdb and include only in-frame sequences with V and J called. Some clones fail to appear in such tables; in the studies checked, an unresolved V gene covers under half of the shortfall, and the cause of the remainder is unknown. For this sample the table gives 27,000 or so clones, of which approximately 84% were detected only once. The ten most abundant clones make up 1.7% of the sample. Source material: memory CD4+ T cells from blood. The sample's cell subset or site label is to be understood as: total memory CD4 T cells sorted directly ex vivo, unstimulated. The source of these receptors is a human donor in good health.

In this sample, this clone turned up a few times. The genes are TRBV6-1 and TRBJ1-1; TRBD1 matches at 8 bases. The CDR3 length is 14 residues. Germline V gene data show CDR1 as MNHNS and CDR2 as SASEGT. V shed 7 bases, J shed 3 bases, and the junction held 7 bases outside the gene matches. The DNA of the CDR3 is TGTGCCAGCACCAGACAGGGGTGGGACACTGAAGCTTTCTTT. This gives the protein CASTRQGWDTEAFF.

This chain links TRBV5-1 with TRBJ1-5, with a weak D call TRBD1 (6 bases). V lost 4 bases and J 4 bases, leaving 12 bases between the germline ends. CDR1 and CDR2 (germline): SGHRS, YFSETQ. The CDR3 is 14 amino acids. This chain's CDR3 is CASSESGQNQPQHF. CDR3 coding DNA: TGCGCCAGCAGCGAATCGGGACAAAATCAGCCCCAGCATTTT.

This rearrangement joins TRBV9 to TRBJ1-4; D is unresolved. This CDR3 contains 16 residues. V was cut by 4 bases and J by 0 bases, with 13 bases left in between. Germline CDR1 SGDLS, CDR2 YYNGEE. The CDR3 DNA sequence: TGTGCCAGCAGCTCGGTAAGACCTTCAACTAATGAAAAACTGTTTTTT. Its protein product is CASSSVRPSTNEKLFF.

The chain combines TRBV7-9 with TRBJ1-3; D ambiguous. In germline, CDR1 is SEHNR, CDR2 FQNEAQ (reference sequence). The CDR3 sequence is 14 residues long. V dropped 3 bases and J dropped 4 bases, with 10 bases sitting between them. CDR3 sequence: CASSFGTSGNTIYF. In DNA form, the CDR3 reads TGTGCCAGCAGCTTCGGTACGTCGGGAAACACCATATATTTT.

This chain joins TRBV29-1 and TRBJ1-1; D might be TRBD1 (5 bases). This CDR3 is 14 amino acids long. CDR1 is SQVTM, CDR2 ANQGSEA, per germline. The V end was cut by 4 bases, the J end by 5 bases, with 17 bases between. This CDR3 is CSVVPAGGWTEAFF. As DNA, the CDR3 is TGCAGCGTTGTTCCCGCCGGGGGATGGACTGAAGCTTTCTTT.

The V call is TRBV18, the J call TRBJ2-1; 10 bases align to TRBD2. Trimming removed 0 bases from V and 1 base from J; junction bases left unmatched: 9. CDR3 length: 19 amino acids. Looked up from germline, CDR1 is KGHSH and CDR2 is LQKENI. CDR3 nucleotides: TGTGCCAGCTCACCACCGGTCTGGCTAGCGGGAGAGTCCTACAATGAGCAGTTCTTC. This sequence encodes CASSPPVWLAGESYNEQFF.

The V gene is TRBV18, the J gene TRBJ2-5; 7 positions agree with TRBD1. The CDR3 is 14 amino acids. V lost 5 bases to trimming and J lost 5 bases; unmatched junction nucleotides: 8. CDR1 and CDR2 from the germline V gene are KGHSH and LQKENI. The CDR3: CASSTGTAWETQYF. The CDR3 coding sequence is TGTGCCAGCTCAACTGGGACAGCTTGGGAGACCCAGTACTTC. The variable domain in full, completed from reference TRBV18 and TRBJ2-5, reads NAGVMQNPRHLVRRRGQEARLRCSPMKGHSHVYWYRQLPEEGLKFMVYLQKENIIDESGMPKERFSAEFPKEGPSILRIQQVVRGDSAAYFCASSTGTAWETQYFGPGTRLLVL.

The chain uses TRBV19 and TRBJ1-4; D possibly corresponds to TRBD1 (5 bases). CDR3 length: 14 residues. Between the trimmed V and J ends, which lost 6 bases and 8 bases, there was a span of 16 bases. Germline CDR1 reads LNHDA; CDR2 reads SQIVND (reference sequence). The CDR3 bases are TGTGCCAGTAGAAGGGCAGGGACGCGGGAAAAACTGTTTTTT. The encoded protein is CASRRAGTREKLFF.

This clone was seen a single time. The V and J genes are TRBV11-3 and TRBJ2-1; D is uncertain. Per germline, CDR1 SGHNT and CDR2 YENEEA. V lost 0 bases, J lost 7 bases, and 10 bases lay in between. CDR3 size: 14 residues. Written as DNA, the CDR3 is TGTGCCAGCAGCTTAGATCCGTGGGGAAATGAGCAGTTCTTC. It codes for CASSLDPWGNEQFF.

This clone has just one count. This chain connects TRBV18 to TRBJ2-3; D tentatively reads TRBD1 or TRBD2 (5 bases each). Trimming removed 3 bases from V and 5 bases from J, with 15 bases in between. The CDR3 sequence is 15 residues long. Germline loops: CDR1 KGHSH, CDR2 LQKENI. The CDR3 protein is CASSPWTSAGDTQYF. CDR3 nucleotides: TGTGCCAGCTCACCGTGGACATCTGCGGGAGATACGCAGTATTTT.

This sequence joins TRBV7-2 and TRBJ2-1; 9 nucleotides line up with TRBD2. The CDR3 is 16 residues long. In germline, CDR1 is SGHTA, CDR2 FQGNSA. The junction had 8 bases not matched to a gene; V was cut back by 1 base and J by 7 bases. This chain's CDR3 is CASSLDSSGSGNEQFF. In DNA form, the CDR3 reads TGTGCCAGCAGCTTAGACAGTAGCGGGAGCGGGAATGAGCAGTTCTTC.

The V call is TRBV28, the J call TRBJ2-7; D call uncertain. The CDR3 has 13 amino acids. Germline V gene sequence: CDR1 MDHEN, CDR2 SYDVKM. V dropped 5 bases and J dropped 7 bases, with 15 bases sitting between them. In DNA form, the CDR3 reads TGTGCCAGCAGTCCACCTCCACCGGGTGAGCAGTACTTC. Its translation is CASSPPPPGEQYF.

V gene TRBV18 combines with J gene TRBJ2-4; 8 bases map to TRBD1. Germline CDR1 KGHSH, CDR2 LQKENI. The CDR3 extends over 16 amino acids. J gave up 8 bases and V 4 bases, and 13 bases lay outside the gene matches. As DNA, the CDR3 is TGTGCCAGCTCACTTACTTCGGACAGGGATTCGGACATTCAGTACTTC. Its translation: CASSLTSDRDSDIQYF.

V usage is TRBV19 and J usage is TRBJ2-3; D is possibly TRBD2 (5 bases). Germline V lookup: CDR1 LNHDA, CDR2 SQIVND (reference sequence). The CDR3 has 15 amino acids. V was pared by 9 bases and J by 0 bases, with 16 bases between. The CDR3 protein is CASNPERSSTDTQYF. CDR3 in DNA: TGTGCCAGCAACCCGGAGCGGAGTAGCACAGATACGCAGTATTTT.